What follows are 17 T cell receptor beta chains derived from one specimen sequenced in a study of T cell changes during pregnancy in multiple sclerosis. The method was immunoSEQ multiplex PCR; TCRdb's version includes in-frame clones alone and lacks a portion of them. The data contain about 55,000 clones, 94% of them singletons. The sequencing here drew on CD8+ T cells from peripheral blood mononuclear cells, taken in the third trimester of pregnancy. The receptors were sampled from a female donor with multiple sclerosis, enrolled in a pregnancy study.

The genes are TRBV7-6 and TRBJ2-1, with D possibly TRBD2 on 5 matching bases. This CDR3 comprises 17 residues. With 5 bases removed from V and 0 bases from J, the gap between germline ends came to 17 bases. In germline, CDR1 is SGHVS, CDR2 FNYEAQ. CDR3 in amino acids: CASSPRGGDPSYNEQFF. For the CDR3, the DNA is TGTGCCAGCAGCCCTCGCGGAGGCGACCCCTCCTACAATGAGCAGTTCTTC.

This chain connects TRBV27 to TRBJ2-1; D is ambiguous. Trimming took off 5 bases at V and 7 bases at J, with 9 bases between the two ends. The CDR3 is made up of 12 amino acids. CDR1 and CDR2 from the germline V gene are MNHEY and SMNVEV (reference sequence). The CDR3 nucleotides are TGTGCCAGCAGTCCCGAGAAGAATGAGCAGTTCTTC. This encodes CASSPEKNEQFF.

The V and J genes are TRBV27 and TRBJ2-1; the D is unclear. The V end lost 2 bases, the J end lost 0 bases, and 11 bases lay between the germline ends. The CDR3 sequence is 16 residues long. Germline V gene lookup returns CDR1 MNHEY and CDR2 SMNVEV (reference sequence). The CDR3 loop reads CASSLDGASSYNEQFF. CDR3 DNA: TGTGCCAGCAGTTTAGACGGAGCGAGCTCCTACAATGAGCAGTTCTTC.

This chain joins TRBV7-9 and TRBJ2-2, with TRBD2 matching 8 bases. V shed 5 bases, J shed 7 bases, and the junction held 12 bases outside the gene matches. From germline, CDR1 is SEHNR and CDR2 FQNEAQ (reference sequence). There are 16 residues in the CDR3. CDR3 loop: CASSPSGSGTGGELFF. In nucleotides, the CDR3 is TGTGCCAGCAGCCCGTCGGGTAGCGGGACGGGCGGGGAGCTGTTTTTT.

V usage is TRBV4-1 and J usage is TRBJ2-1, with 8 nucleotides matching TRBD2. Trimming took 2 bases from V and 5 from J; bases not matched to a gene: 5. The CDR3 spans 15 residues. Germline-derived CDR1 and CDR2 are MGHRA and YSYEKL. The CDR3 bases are TGCGCCAGCAGCCAATTAGCGGGGTCTAACAATGAGCAGTTCTTC. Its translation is CASSQLAGSNNEQFF.

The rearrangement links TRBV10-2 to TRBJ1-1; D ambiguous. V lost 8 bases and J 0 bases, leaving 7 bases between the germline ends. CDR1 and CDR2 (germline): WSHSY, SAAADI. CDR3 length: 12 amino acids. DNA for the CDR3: TGCGCCAGCGGCTCCCTGAACACTGAAGCTTTCTTT. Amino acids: CASGSLNTEAFF.

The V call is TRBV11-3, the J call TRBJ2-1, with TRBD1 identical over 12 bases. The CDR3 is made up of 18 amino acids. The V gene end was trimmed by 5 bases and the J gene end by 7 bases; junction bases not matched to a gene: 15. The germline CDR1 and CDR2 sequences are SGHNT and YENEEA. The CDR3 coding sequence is TGTGCCAGCAGCAAATTTATTTCCGGGACAGGGGGCGAGAATGAGCAGTTCTTC. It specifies CASSKFISGTGGENEQFF.

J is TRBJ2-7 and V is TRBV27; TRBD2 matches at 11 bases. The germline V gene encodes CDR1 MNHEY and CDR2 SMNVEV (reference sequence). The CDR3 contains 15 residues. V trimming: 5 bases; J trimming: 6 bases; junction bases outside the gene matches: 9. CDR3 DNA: TGTGCCAGCAGTCCTATAGCGGGAGGGCCGTTCGAGCAGTACTTC. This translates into CASSPIAGGPFEQYF.

CDR3 in DNA: TGTGCCAGCAGCCCCAGGACAGATACGCAGTATTTT. It yields the protein CASSPRTDTQYF. The V call is TRBV7-9, the J call TRBJ2-3, with D unresolved. Germline CDR1 reads SEHNR; CDR2 reads FQNEAQ (reference sequence). There are 12 residues in the CDR3. V was cut by 5 bases and J by 3 bases, with 6 bases left in between.

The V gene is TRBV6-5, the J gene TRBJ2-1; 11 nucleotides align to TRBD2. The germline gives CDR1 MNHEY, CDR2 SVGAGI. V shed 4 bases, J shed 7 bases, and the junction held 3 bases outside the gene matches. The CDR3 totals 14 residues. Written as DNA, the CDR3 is TGTGCCAGCAGTTCCGGACTAGCGGGTAATGAGCAGTTCTTC. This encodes CASSSGLAGNEQFF.

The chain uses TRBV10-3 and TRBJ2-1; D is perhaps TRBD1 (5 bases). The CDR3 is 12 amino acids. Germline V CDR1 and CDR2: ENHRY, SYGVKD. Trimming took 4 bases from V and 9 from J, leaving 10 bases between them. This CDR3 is CAISVGQSEQFF. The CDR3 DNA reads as TGTGCCATCAGTGTGGGGCAAAGTGAGCAGTTCTTC.

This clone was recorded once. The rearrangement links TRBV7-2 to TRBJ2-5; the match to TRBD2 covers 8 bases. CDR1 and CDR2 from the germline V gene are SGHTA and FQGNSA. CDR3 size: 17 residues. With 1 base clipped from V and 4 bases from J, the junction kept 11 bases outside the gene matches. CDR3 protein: CASSLGPGRALGETQYF. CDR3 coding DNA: TGTGCCAGCAGCTTAGGCCCCGGGAGGGCCTTAGGAGAGACCCAGTACTTC.

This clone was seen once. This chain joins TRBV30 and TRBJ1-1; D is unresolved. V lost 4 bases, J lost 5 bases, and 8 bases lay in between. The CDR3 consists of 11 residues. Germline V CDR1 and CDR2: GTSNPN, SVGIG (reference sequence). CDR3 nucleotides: TGTGCCTGGACCCGGGGAACTGAAGCTTTCTTT. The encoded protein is CAWTRGTEAFF.

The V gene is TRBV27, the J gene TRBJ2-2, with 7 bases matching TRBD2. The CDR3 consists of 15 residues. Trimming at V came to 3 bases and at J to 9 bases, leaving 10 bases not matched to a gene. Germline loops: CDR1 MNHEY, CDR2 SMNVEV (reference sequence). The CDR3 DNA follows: TGTGCCAGCAGTTTGCCGGGCGGGAGTCGCCGGGAGCTGTTTTTT. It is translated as CASSLPGGSRRELFF.

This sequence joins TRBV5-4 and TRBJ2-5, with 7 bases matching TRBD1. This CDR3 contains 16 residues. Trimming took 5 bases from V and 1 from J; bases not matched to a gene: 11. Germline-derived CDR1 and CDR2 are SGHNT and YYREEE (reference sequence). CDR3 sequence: CASSSPTQGTQETQYF. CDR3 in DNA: TGTGCCAGCAGTTCCCCCACACAGGGGACCCAAGAGACCCAGTACTTC.

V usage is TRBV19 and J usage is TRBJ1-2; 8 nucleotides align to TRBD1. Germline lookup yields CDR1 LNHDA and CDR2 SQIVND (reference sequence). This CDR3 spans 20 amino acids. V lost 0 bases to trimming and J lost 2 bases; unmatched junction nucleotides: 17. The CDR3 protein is CASSIDLETGALLGNYGYTF. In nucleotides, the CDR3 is TGTGCCAGTAGTATAGATCTCGAGACAGGGGCCCTTCTGGGCAACTATGGCTACACCTTC.

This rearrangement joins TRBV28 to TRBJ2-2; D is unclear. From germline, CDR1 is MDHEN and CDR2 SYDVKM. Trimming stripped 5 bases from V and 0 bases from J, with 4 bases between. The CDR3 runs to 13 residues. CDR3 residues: CASSLANTGELFF. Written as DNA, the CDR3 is TGTGCCAGCAGTCTAGCGAACACCGGGGAGCTGTTTTTT.